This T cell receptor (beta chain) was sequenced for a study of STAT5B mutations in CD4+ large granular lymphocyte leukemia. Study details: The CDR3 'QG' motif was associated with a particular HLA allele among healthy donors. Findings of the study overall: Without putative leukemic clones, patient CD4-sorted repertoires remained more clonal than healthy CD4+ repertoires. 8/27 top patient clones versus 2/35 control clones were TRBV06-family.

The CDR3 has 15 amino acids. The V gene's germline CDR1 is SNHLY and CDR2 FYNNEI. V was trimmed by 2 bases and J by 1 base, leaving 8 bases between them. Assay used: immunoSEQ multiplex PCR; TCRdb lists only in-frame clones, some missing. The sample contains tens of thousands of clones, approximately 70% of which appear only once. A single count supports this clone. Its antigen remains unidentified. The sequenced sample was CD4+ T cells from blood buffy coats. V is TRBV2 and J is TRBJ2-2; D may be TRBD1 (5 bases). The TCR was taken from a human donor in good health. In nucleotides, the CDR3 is TGTGCCAGCAGTGAAAGGGGAATGAACACCGGGGAGCTGTTTTTT. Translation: CASSERGMNTGELFF. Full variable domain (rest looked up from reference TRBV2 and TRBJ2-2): EPEVTQTPSHQVTQMGQEVILRCVPISNHLYFYWYRQILGQKVEFLVSFYNNEISEKSEIFDDQFSVERPDGSNFTLKIRSTKLEDSAMYFCASSERGMNTGELFFGEGSRLTVL.